The entry below gives a single T cell receptor (beta chain) sequence along with its context. This entry is derived from a study of blood T cells in healthy people across ages. Sample-barcoded 5' priming and a J-beta primer mix drove a second PCR of roughly 7 to 11 cycles. TCRdb processed the 5' RACE reads anew with MiXCR; each CDR3 protein has one entry. The sample records about 670,000 distinct CDR3 sequences, over 40% being singletons. The CDR3 is 12 residues long. V lost 4 bases and J 2 bases, leaving 7 bases between the germline ends. Germline values: CDR1 SQVTM, CDR2 ANQGSEA. Specimen: blood. The V call is TRBV29-1, the J call TRBJ2-3; D unresolved. This receptor was obtained from a woman of 80 years or more in good health. CDR3 protein: CSVGRVTDTQYF. For the CDR3, the DNA is TGCAGCGTTGGTCGGGTCACAGATACGCAGTATTTT.